Following are 20 T cell receptor beta chains from one sample sequenced in a study of T cell responses to AZD1222 COVID-19 vaccine. Here immunoSEQ multiplex PCR was the method, and the copy in TCRdb shows in-frame clones only, minus some. Of fewer than 90,000 clones in the sample, about 88% were seen once. The starting material was peripheral blood, obtained on day 0 of AZD1222 vaccination. These receptor sequences come from an adult in good health.

V gene TRBV7-9 combines with J gene TRBJ2-6, with 11 bases aligning to TRBD1. V lost 6 bases to trimming and J lost 0 bases; unmatched junction nucleotides: 1. Germline V gives CDR1 SEHNR, CDR2 FQNEAQ (reference sequence). The CDR3 is made up of 16 amino acids. CDR3: CASRGQGDSGANVLTF. The DNA for the CDR3 is TGTGCCAGCAGGGGACAGGGGGACTCTGGGGCCAACGTCCTGACTTTC.

The rearrangement links TRBV27 to TRBJ1-5, with D possibly TRBD1 on 5 matching bases. CDR3 size: 13 residues. Germline CDR1 is MNHEY and CDR2 is SMNVEV (reference sequence). V lost 5 bases and J 5 bases, leaving 10 bases between the germline ends. The CDR3 here is CASSLQGYQPQHF. The CDR3 DNA follows: TGTGCCAGCAGTCTGCAGGGCTATCAGCCCCAGCATTTT.

V gene TRBV5-1 combines with J gene TRBJ1-6, with D possibly TRBD1 on 6 matching bases. The CDR3 covers 15 residues. The germline CDR1 and CDR2 sequences are SGHRS and YFSETQ. Trimming stripped 1 base from V and 8 bases from J, with 13 bases between. This CDR3 reads CASSLSRTVDSPLHF. For the CDR3, the DNA is TGCGCCAGCAGCTTGTCACGGACAGTAGATTCACCCCTCCACTTT.

The rearrangement links TRBV20-1 to TRBJ1-5, with 8 positions matching TRBD1. CDR1 is DFQATT and CDR2 is SNEGSKA in the germline V gene (reference sequence). This CDR3 spans 15 amino acids. J lost 10 bases, V lost 3 bases, and 14 bases had no gene match. CDR3 bases: TGCAGTGCTAGTGCCCACGGGACAGGAGAGGATCCCCAGCATTTT. Translating gives CSASAHGTGEDPQHF.

V and J are TRBV5-1 and TRBJ2-7, with D hard to call. Looked up from germline, CDR1 is SGHRS and CDR2 is YFSETQ. This CDR3 region has 13 residues. V was trimmed by 4 bases and J by 0 bases, leaving 8 bases between them. In DNA form, the CDR3 reads TGCGCCAGCAGCCCCGGGTTCTCCTACGAGCAGTACTTC. Residues: CASSPGFSYEQYF.

This chain uses TRBV6-5 with TRBJ1-2; no firm D call. The length of the CDR3 is 15 residues. The V end was cut by 6 bases, the J end by 0 bases, with 14 bases between. Germline lookup yields CDR1 MNHEY and CDR2 SVGAGI. CDR3 sequence: CASRRGGPANYGYTF. CDR3 nucleotide sequence: TGTGCCAGCAGGCGGGGTGGCCCGGCTAACTATGGCTACACCTTC.

The chain uses TRBV6-5 and TRBJ1-1; a weak D match, TRBD1 (6 bases). This CDR3 is 13 amino acids long. Germline V gene lookup returns CDR1 MNHEY and CDR2 SVGAGI. Trimming cost V 6 bases and J 4 bases, with 12 bases left between them. DNA for the CDR3: TGTGCCAGCAGGGTCCAGGGGCGCACTGAAGCTTTCTTT. It specifies CASRVQGRTEAFF.

The rearrangement uses TRBV6-5 and TRBJ2-1; no definite D call. The CDR3 is 13 residues long. Trimming stripped 5 bases from V and 2 bases from J, with 7 bases between. Germline V CDR1 and CDR2: MNHEY, SVGAGI. CDR3 bases: TGTGCCAGCAGTCGTGGAACCTACAATGAGCAGTTCTTC. This sequence encodes CASSRGTYNEQFF.

The chain employs TRBV5-1 and TRBJ2-3; 7 bases agree with TRBD2. V was pared by 3 bases and J by 2 bases, with 3 bases of the junction left unmatched. CDR3 length equals 14 residues. The germline gives CDR1 SGHRS, CDR2 YFSETQ. The chain's CDR3 is CASSWSGTTDTQYF. CDR3 bases: TGCGCCAGCAGCTGGAGCGGGACCACAGATACGCAGTATTTT.

This chain links TRBV6-5 with TRBJ2-1; no reliable D call. Trimming shortened V by 0 bases and J by 3 bases, and 12 bases separated the two germline ends. Germline lookup yields CDR1 MNHEY and CDR2 SVGAGI. The CDR3 is 16 amino acids. CDR3 nucleotide sequence: TGTGCCAGCAGTTACTCGGCGGCCTATGGCTACAATGAGCAGTTCTTC. It is translated as CASSYSAAYGYNEQFF.

This clone was picked up one time. The rearrangement links TRBV2 to TRBJ2-1, with 9 nucleotides matching TRBD1. With 4 bases clipped from V and 4 bases from J, the junction kept 5 bases outside the gene matches. Germline CDR1 SNHLY, CDR2 FYNNEI. The length of the CDR3 is 15 residues. The CDR3 spells CASSGGQGLYNEQFF. The DNA of the CDR3 is TGTGCCAGCAGTGGGGGACAGGGCCTTTACAATGAGCAGTTCTTC.

The chain uses TRBV3-1 (or the pseudogene TRBV3-2) and TRBJ1-2; no clear D gene. Germline lookup yields CDR1 LGHDT and CDR2 YNNKEL (reference sequence). V was cut by 5 bases and J by 10 bases, with 17 bases left in between. This CDR3 has 13 residues. The CDR3 DNA reads TGTGCCAGCAGCTTAACCATTAGACCTGACTACACCTTC. It yields the protein CASSLTIRPDYTF.

The chain combines TRBV6-5 with TRBJ1-2; D perhaps matches TRBD1 (6 bases). The germline CDR1 and CDR2 sequences are MNHEY and SVGAGI. Between the trimmed V and J ends, which lost 6 bases and 5 bases, there was a span of 13 bases. The CDR3 covers 13 residues. The DNA of the CDR3 is TGTGCCAGCAGATCGGACAGCTTTTATGGCTACACCTTC. Its protein product is CASRSDSFYGYTF.

The chain is built from TRBV6-6 and TRBJ1-6, with D possibly matching TRBD1 (6 bases). The CDR3 spans 15 residues. Trimming pared 6 bases from V and 9 bases from J, leaving 18 bases between. From germline, CDR1 is MNHNY and CDR2 SVGAGI (reference sequence). The CDR3 region has the DNA TGTGCCAGCAGGTCAACCGGGACATTAGGTTCACCCCTCCACTTT. As protein: CASRSTGTLGSPLHF.

The rearrangement joins TRBV10-3 to TRBJ1-1; tentatively, D is TRBD1 (5 bases). V lost 2 bases and J 1 base, leaving 20 bases between the germline ends. The CDR3 runs 18 residues. Germline V lookup: CDR1 ENHRY, CDR2 SYGVKD. CDR3 nucleotide sequence: TGTGCCATCAGTGAGAAATTTCTAATGACAGCCTCGAACACTGAAGCTTTCTTT. The encoded protein is CAISEKFLMTASNTEAFF.

The rearrangement links TRBV6-5 to TRBJ2-4; a weak D match, TRBD1 (5 bases). Germline V lookup: CDR1 MNHEY, CDR2 SVGAGI. Trimming shortened V by 0 bases and J by 6 bases, and 9 bases separated the two germline ends. This CDR3 contains 14 residues. The CDR3 spells CASSYSRQINIQYF. CDR3 sequence (DNA): TGTGCCAGCAGTTACTCGCGACAGATAAACATTCAGTACTTC.

This chain connects TRBV29-1 to TRBJ2-1; 7 bases map to TRBD2. This CDR3 contains 19 residues. Looked up from germline, CDR1 is SQVTM and CDR2 is ANQGSEA. J gave up 8 bases and V 1 base, and 23 bases lay outside the gene matches. CDR3 DNA sequence: TGCAGCGTTGAAGCCAGAGGATTCCAGCGGGGAGCGGCGATCGATGAGCAGTTCTTC. Amino acids: CSVEARGFQRGAAIDEQFF.

The chain employs TRBV2 and TRBJ1-3; D unclear. V was cut by 1 base and J by 4 bases, with 11 bases left in between. Germline V gene data show CDR1 as SNHLY and CDR2 as FYNNEI. This CDR3 comprises 15 residues. CDR3 protein: CASSEVRSLGNTIYF. The CDR3 DNA sequence: TGTGCCAGCAGTGAAGTTAGGTCTCTGGGAAACACCATATATTTT.

V gene TRBV29-1 combines with J gene TRBJ2-3, with D uncertain. This CDR3 spans 13 amino acids. Germline V gene data show CDR1 as SQVTM and CDR2 as ANQGSEA. V gave up 3 bases and J gave up 2 bases, with 9 bases separating them. The DNA of the CDR3 is TGCAGCGTTGAGGTGGTAGCCACAGATACGCAGTATTTT. Residues: CSVEVVATDTQYF.

This chain connects TRBV15 to TRBJ2-1, with TRBD2 matching 8 bases. J gave up 8 bases and V 6 bases, and 9 bases lay outside the gene matches. This CDR3 is 14 amino acids long. Germline CDR1 and CDR2: LNHNV and YYDKDF (reference sequence). CDR3 nucleotides: TGTGCCACCAGTGTCAGCGGGAGAGGCGATGAGCAGTTCTTC. This encodes CATSVSGRGDEQFF.